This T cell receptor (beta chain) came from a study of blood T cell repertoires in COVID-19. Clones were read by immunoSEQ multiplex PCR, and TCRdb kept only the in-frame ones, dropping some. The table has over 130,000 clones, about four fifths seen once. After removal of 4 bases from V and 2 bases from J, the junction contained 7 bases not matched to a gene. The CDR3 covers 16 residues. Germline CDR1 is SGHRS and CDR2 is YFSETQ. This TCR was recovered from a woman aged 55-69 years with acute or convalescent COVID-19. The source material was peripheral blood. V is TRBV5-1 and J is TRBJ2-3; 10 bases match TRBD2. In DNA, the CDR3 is TGCGCCAGCAGCCCTAGCGGGAGTACCGTCACAGATACGCAGTATTTT. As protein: CASSPSGSTVTDTQYF. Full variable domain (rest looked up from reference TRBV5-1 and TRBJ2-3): KAGVTQTPRYLIKTRGQQVTLSCSPISGHRSVSWYQQTPGQGLQFLFEYFSETQRNKGNFPGRFSGRQFSNSRSEMNVSTLELGDSALYLCASSPSGSTVTDTQYFGPGTRLTVL.